The following is a T cell receptor beta chain sequence with its context. There are a few counts of this clonotype. What antigen it recognizes has not been identified. No base qualities exist here, and no much larger clone lies one base off it. This was a case-control study nested in a cohort of healthcare workers in London, UK, who had nasopharyngeal swab PCR tests and blood samples taken every week. Healthcare workers were enrolled in the week of the UK lockdown, from 23 to 31 March 2020, and were followed every week for up to roughly 15 weeks. Libraries were made using 5' RACE. Sequencing took place on a NextSeq 500. To correct for sequencing error and PCR bias, the TCR library protocol tagged individual cDNA molecules with unique molecular identifiers. Both TCR alpha and beta chains were sequenced, and tight co-correlation was observed between alpha and beta sequence abundances in each sample. The paper's data handling went like this. Decombinator V4 was used to annotate TCR sequences for V gene, J gene and CDR3. Expanded TCRs were defined as changing significantly between any two time points under a Poisson model with p below 0.0001. TCR abundances were normalised to the total number of TCRs sequenced per sample and were expressed as counts per million. MAIT TCRs were defined by TRAV1-2 paired with TRAJ12, TRAJ20 or TRAJ33, and iNKT TCRs by TRAV10 paired with TRAJ18. A search of VDJdb, accessed on 1 November 2021, was run for TCRs annotated to CMV, EBV and SARS-CoV-2, with TCRs annotated for multiple antigens excluded. TCRdb reworked the public reads: Q25 trimming with fastp, MiXCR clone assembly, productive beta chains retained. Each CDR3 protein appears once, grouped with its most common genes and DNA. The V and J calls and clone size come from TCRdb's table, not from the authors' own analysis. Counted in this sample were some 48,000 distinct CDR3 sequences; 7.7% of them appeared once. The ten top clones hold approximately 5% of the sample.

The data stem from a study of early T cells in non-severe SARS-CoV-2 infection (dated by TCRdb to the early 2020s). Describing the broader study: Because TCR sequencing was done on bulk RNA from unsorted whole blood, the alpha and beta chains could not be paired.

Here is what the overall study found, with its caveats: Matching against VDJdb was skewed toward anti-spike CD8 responses, likely underestimated virus-specific expansions, and missed private and CD4 specificities.

The germline V gene (reference sequence) sets CDR1 to LGHDT and CDR2 to YNNKEL. From its cysteine to its phenylalanine, the CDR3 spans 17 amino acids. The sequence is cut down to CDR3 DNA, 51 bases in frame from base 1. The V end gives up 2 bases and the J end 1 base, leaving 9 bases in the junction not matched to a gene. Sample: whole blood. The rearranged segments are TRBV3-1 and TRBJ2-5; TRBD2 fits 8 bases in the junction. This TCR was sampled from an adult who was a healthcare worker with PCR-confirmed SARS-CoV-2 infection or an uninfected control (not recorded which). The CDR3 protein: CASSQRIKRGIQETQYF. The bases are TGTGCCAGCAGCCAAAGGATTAAGCGGGGGATCCAAGAGACCCAGTACTTC.